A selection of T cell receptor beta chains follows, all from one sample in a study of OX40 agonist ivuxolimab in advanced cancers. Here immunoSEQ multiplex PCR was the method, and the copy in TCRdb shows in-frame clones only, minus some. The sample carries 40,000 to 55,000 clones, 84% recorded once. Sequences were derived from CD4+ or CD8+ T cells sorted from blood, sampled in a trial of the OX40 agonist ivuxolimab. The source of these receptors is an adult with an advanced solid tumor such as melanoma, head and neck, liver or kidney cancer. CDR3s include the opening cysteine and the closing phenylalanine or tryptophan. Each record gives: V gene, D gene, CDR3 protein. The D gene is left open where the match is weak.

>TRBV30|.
CAWSPSNRAYSGNTIYF
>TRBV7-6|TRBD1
CASSQTGWNEQFF
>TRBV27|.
CASSSSNTGELFF
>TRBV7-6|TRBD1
CASSLGFGQGETQYF
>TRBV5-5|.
CASRAGLVYQETQYF
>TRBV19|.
CASSISAGDALYNEQFF
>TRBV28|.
CASSVGRGGEETQYF
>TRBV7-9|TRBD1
CASSRTGGKDTEAFF
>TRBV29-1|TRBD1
CSSFFISTGVTGELFF
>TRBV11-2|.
CASSMTCKQQSRANVLTF